This T cell receptor (beta chain) was found in a study of blood T cell repertoires in COVID-19. The germline V gene encodes CDR1 SNHLY and CDR2 FYNNEI. V lost 6 bases and J lost 7; bases outside the gene matches: 2. The CDR3 is 13 residues long. Authors' data handling: From reference gene primer amplification, estimates of nucleated cell counts were derived. Clones were read by immunoSEQ multiplex PCR, and TCRdb kept only the in-frame ones, dropping some. Clonal size and the V and J genes are those of that table, whereas D and trimming came from the DNA. Of about 200,000 clones listed, more than 85% are singletons.

Material for sequencing was peripheral blood. The V gene is TRBV2, the J gene TRBJ2-2; 10 bases are shared with TRBD1. This sequence originates from a man aged 60-69 years with acute or convalescent COVID-19. Written as DNA, the CDR3 is TGTGCCAGCAGGGGACAGGGGTACGGGGAGCTGTTTTTT. Amino acid sequence: CASRGQGYGELFF.